These 12 T cell receptor beta chains were all obtained from the same sample, sequenced in a study of cytomegalovirus exposure and HLA in healthy donors. Both 60 Vbeta primers and 13 Jbeta primers went into the PCR. The repertoire was sequenced with immunoSEQ multiplex PCR; TCRdb's copy has only in-frame clones and lacks some. The sample includes about 18,000 clones, 65% to 75% of them seen just once. Sequencing was carried out using PBMCs. The source of these receptors is a man aged 18 to 29 in good health and CMV-seronegative.

About this clone: The sample contains more than one DNA sequence encoding this CDR3. The chain has TRBV9 and TRBJ2-7, with 14 positions matching TRBD2. The germline V gene encodes CDR1 SGDLS and CDR2 YYNGEE. The CDR3 has 15 residues. J was trimmed by 5 bases and V by 2 bases; bases with no gene match: 3. CDR3 sequence reads: CASSVGGLAGDEQYF. The CDR3 DNA follows: TGTGCCAGCAGCGTGGGGGGACTAGCGGGAGACGAGCAGTACTTC.

The V call is TRBV6-5, the J call TRBJ2-2; TRBD1 agrees at 8 bases. The CDR3 consists of 13 residues. CDR1 and CDR2 (germline): MNHEY, SVGAGI. The V gene end was trimmed by 7 bases and the J gene end by 4 bases; junction bases not matched to a gene: 2. CDR3 bases: TGTGCCAGCACCAGGGGGCGCACCGGGGAGCTGTTTTTT. Amino acid sequence: CASTRGRTGELFF.

A single count supports this clone. This rearrangement joins TRBV5-1 to TRBJ1-2; perhaps TRBD1 as D (6 bases). CDR1 SGHRS and CDR2 YFSETQ come from the germline V gene. The length of the CDR3 is 15 residues. V was pared by 2 bases and J by 0 bases, with 11 bases between. Here the CDR3 DNA reads TGCGCCAGCAGCTTTGAGGGGGGGTCTAACTATGGCTACACCTTC. Protein product: CASSFEGGSNYGYTF.

The chain carries TRBV10-3 and TRBJ1-5; maybe TRBD1 (6 bases). Germline V CDR1 and CDR2: ENHRY, SYGVKD. Trimming left V 7 bases short and J 4 bases short, with 11 bases between. The CDR3 is 13 amino acids. The CDR3 DNA reads TGTGCCATCACCTCAGGGGTTAATCAGCCCCAGCATTTT. This gives the protein CAITSGVNQPQHF.

The chain has TRBV4-1 and TRBJ2-7; TRBD1 agrees at 10 bases. The trim removed 4 bases at V and 6 bases at J, leaving 12 bases unmatched. The V gene's germline CDR1 is MGHRA and CDR2 YSYEKL. The CDR3 contains 16 residues. CDR3 region: CASSPNIGTGALEQYF. In DNA form, the CDR3 reads TGCGCCAGCAGCCCAAATATCGGGACAGGGGCTCTCGAGCAGTACTTC.

The rearrangement joins TRBV2 to TRBJ2-1; 7 bases agree with TRBD2. CDR3 length: 16 amino acids. Trimming cost V 4 bases and J 7 bases; bases outside gene matches: 13. The germline CDR1 and CDR2 sequences are SNHLY and FYNNEI. For the CDR3, the DNA is TGTGCCAGCAGTGGAGCGTCAAGCGGGATCTGGAATGAGCAGTTCTTC. Residues: CASSGASSGIWNEQFF.

The V gene is TRBV7-6, the J gene TRBJ1-6; TRBD1 matches at 8 bases. This CDR3 comprises 16 residues. Germline CDR1 and CDR2: SGHVS and FNYEAQ. After removal of 3 bases from V and 5 bases from J, the junction contained 6 bases not matched to a gene. This CDR3 is CASSFKGTGNNSPLHF. CDR3 nucleotides: TGTGCCAGCAGCTTTAAAGGGACAGGAAATAATTCACCCCTCCACTTT.

J is TRBJ2-5 and V is TRBV2, with TRBD1 matching over 10 bases. The CDR3 consists of 15 residues. The germline V gene has CDR1 SNHLY and CDR2 FYNNEI. The J segment lost 5 bases and the V segment lost 6 bases, leaving 9 bases of the junction unmatched. The CDR3 sequence: CASRPDRGRRETQYF. The CDR3 bases are TGTGCCAGCAGGCCAGACAGGGGGCGACGGGAGACCCAGTACTTC.

This sequence joins TRBV5-4 and TRBJ1-2, with no clear D. The germline CDR1 and CDR2 sequences are SGHNT and YYREEE (reference sequence). The V end lost 0 bases, the J end lost 3 bases, and 15 bases lay between the germline ends. The CDR3 has 16 amino acids. The CDR3 coding sequence is TGTGCCAGCAGCTTGGGAGTCCCCTGGCGGGACTATGGCTACACCTTC. Amino acid sequence: CASSLGVPWRDYGYTF. Using reference TRBV5-4 and TRBJ1-2 for the parts outside the CDR3, the full variable domain is ETGVTQSPTHLIKTRGQQVTLRCSSQSGHNTVSWYQQALGQGPQFIFQYYREEENGRGNFPPRFSGLQFPNYSSELNVNALELDDSALYLCASSLGVPWRDYGYTFGSGTRLTVV.

This chain connects TRBV29-1 to TRBJ2-5; the match to TRBD2 covers 10 bases. CDR3 size: 13 residues. The V gene's germline CDR1 is SQVTM and CDR2 ANQGSEA. J lost 5 bases, V lost 2 bases, and 2 bases had no gene match. CDR3 nucleotides: TGCAGCGTTGAAAAGACTAGCGGGGAGACCCAGTACTTC. It codes for CSVEKTSGETQYF.

The chain carries TRBV30 and TRBJ1-2; D remains unclear. Trimming cost V 5 bases and J 4 bases, with 14 bases left between them. The CDR3 has 13 residues. Germline loops: CDR1 GTSNPN, CDR2 SVGIG (reference sequence). In DNA, the CDR3 is TGTGCCTGGGGGCCATTGGGCCTCTATGGCTACACCTTC. Translating gives CAWGPLGLYGYTF.

This clone came up a few times. The rearrangement uses TRBV6-6 and TRBJ2-1; maybe TRBD2 (5 bases). The CDR3 has 15 amino acids. The V gene's germline CDR1 is MNHNY and CDR2 SVGAGI (reference sequence). V was cut by 0 bases and J by 6 bases, with 12 bases left in between. CDR3 in amino acids: CASSYSSEGGNEQFF. CDR3 coding DNA: TGTGCCAGCAGTTACTCGTCCGAAGGAGGCAATGAGCAGTTCTTC.